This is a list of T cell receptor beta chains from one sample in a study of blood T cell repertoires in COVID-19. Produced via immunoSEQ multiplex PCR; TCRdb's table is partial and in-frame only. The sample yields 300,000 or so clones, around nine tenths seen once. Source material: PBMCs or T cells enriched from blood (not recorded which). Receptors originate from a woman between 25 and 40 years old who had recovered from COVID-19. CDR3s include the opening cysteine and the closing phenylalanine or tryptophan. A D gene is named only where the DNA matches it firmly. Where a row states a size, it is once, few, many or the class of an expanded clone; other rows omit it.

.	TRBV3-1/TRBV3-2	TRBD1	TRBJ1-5	CASSSRGHGNQPQHF	TGTGCCAGCAGCTCCAGGGGGCACGGCAATCAGCCCCAGCATTTT
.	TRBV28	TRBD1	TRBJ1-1	CASSGTGGITEAFF	TGTGCCAGCAGTGGGACAGGGGGGATAACTGAAGCTTTCTTT
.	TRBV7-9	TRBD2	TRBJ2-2	CASISQRGNTEELFF	TGTGCCAGCATTTCCCAGCGGGGGAACACCGAGGAGCTGTTTTTT
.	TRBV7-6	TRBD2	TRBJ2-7	CASSSLTSGSVSEQYF	TGTGCCAGCAGCTCCTTGACTAGCGGGAGTGTTAGCGAGCAGTACTTC
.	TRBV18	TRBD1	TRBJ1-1	CASSPRDSQSWGTEAFF	TGTGCCAGCTCACCAAGGGACAGCCAATCCTGGGGCACTGAAGCTTTCTTT
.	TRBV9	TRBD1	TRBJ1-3	CASSTGQGGNTIYF	TGTGCCAGCAGCACGGGACAGGGAGGAAACACCATATATTTT
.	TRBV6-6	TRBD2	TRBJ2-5	CASSDGTSGRETQYF	TGTGCCAGCAGTGACGGGACTAGCGGGCGAGAGACCCAGTACTTC
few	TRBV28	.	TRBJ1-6	CASSDSRGYGSPLHF	TGTGCCAGCAGTGACTCCAGGGGTTACGGTTCACCCCTCCACTTT
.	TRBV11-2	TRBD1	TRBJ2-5	CASSFGRTGPETQYF	TGTGCCAGCAGCTTCGGCCGGACAGGGCCCGAGACCCAGTACTTC
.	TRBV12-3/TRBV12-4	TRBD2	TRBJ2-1	CATGEGDEQFF	TGTGCCACCGGGGAGGGCGATGAGCAGTTCTTC
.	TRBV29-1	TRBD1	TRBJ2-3	CSFIRSGGATDTQYF	TGCAGCTTTATCCGTTCAGGGGGAGCCACAGATACGCAGTATTTT
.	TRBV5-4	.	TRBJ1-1	CASTSGAAGLSTFF	TGTGCCAGCACCTCCGGCGCGGCGGGGCTCTCTACTTTCTTT
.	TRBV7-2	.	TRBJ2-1	CASSGHPTGSSYNEQFF	TGTGCCAGCTCTGGTCACCCTACAGGGAGCTCCTACAATGAGCAGTTCTTC
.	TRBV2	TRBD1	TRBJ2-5	CASGRTGPETQYF	TGTGCCAGCGGACGGACAGGCCCAGAGACCCAGTACTTC
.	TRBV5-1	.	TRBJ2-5	CASSSGGGAGETQYF	TGCGCCAGCAGTTCGGGAGGGGGCGCGGGAGAGACCCAGTACTTC
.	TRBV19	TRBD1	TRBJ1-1	CASRPGTGVKAFF	TGTGCCAGTAGACCCGGGACAGGGGTGAAGGCTTTCTTT
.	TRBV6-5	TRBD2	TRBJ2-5	CASSFTEREGETQYF	TGTGCCAGCAGTTTCACTGAACGGGAGGGCGAGACCCAGTACTTC
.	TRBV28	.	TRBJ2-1	CASRVADYNEQFF	TGTGCCAGCAGAGTAGCGGACTACAATGAGCAGTTCTTC
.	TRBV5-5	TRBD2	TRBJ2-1	CASSLRLAGGGNNEQFF	TGTGCCAGCAGCTTGCGGCTAGCGGGAGGAGGGAACAATGAGCAGTTCTTC
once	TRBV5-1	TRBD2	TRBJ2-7	CASSLEASGSNEQYF	TGCGCCAGCAGCTTGGAGGCTAGCGGGAGTAACGAGCAGTACTTC
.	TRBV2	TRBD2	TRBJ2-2	CASRRDYRQMNTGELFF	TGTGCCAGCAGAAGGGACTACCGACAAATGAACACCGGGGAGCTGTTTTTT
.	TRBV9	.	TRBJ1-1	CASSSGKNTEAFF	TGTGCCAGCAGCAGCGGGAAGAACACTGAAGCTTTCTTT
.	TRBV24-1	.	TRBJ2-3	CATSGTFASTDTQYF	TGTGCCACCAGTGGGACTTTTGCTAGCACAGATACGCAGTATTTT
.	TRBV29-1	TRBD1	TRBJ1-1	CSVKGGQGPSTEAFF	TGCAGCGTAAAAGGGGGACAGGGGCCGAGCACTGAAGCTTTCTTT
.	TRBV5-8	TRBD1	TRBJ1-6	CASSAPGQGNSPLHF	TGTGCCAGCAGCGCACCGGGACAGGGGAATTCACCCCTCCACTTT
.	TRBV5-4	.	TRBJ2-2	CASSIQTGELFF	TGTGCCAGCAGCATACAGACCGGGGAGCTGTTTTTT
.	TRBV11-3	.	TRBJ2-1	CASSFRGGGEQFF	TGTGCCAGCAGCTTCAGAGGGGGGGGTGAGCAGTTCTTC
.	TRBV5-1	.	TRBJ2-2	CASSLAGGNTGELFF	TGCGCCAGCAGCTTGGCCGGGGGAAACACCGGGGAGCTGTTTTTT
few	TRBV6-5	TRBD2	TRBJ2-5	CASSNDERDFEYF	TGTGCCAGCAGTAACGACGAGCGGGATTTTGAATACTTC
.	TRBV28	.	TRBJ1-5	CATLKQGNQPQHF	TGTGCCACCTTGAAACAGGGAAATCAGCCCCAGCATTTT
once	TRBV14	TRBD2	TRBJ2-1	CASSPGTSVYNEQFF	TGTGCCAGCAGTCCCGGGACTAGCGTGTACAATGAGCAGTTCTTC
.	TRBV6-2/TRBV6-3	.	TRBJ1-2	CASSYSISGRVNGYTF	TGTGCCAGCAGTTACTCGATCTCCGGCAGGGTAAATGGCTACACCTTC
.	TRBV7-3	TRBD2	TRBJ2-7	CASSSGLAGHYEQYF	TGTGCCAGCAGCTCCGGACTAGCGGGGCACTACGAGCAGTACTTC
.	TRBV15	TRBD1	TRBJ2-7	CATSPISVRHRGVSYEQYF	TGTGCCACCAGCCCTATCTCGGTCAGACACAGGGGTGTCTCCTACGAGCAGTACTTC
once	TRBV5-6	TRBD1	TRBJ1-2	CASSPDRVDSYGYTF	TGTGCCAGCAGCCCGGACAGGGTGGATAGCTATGGCTACACCTTC
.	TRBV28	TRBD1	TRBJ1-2	CASSFDREGYTF	TGTGCCAGCAGTTTCGACAGGGAAGGCTACACCTTC
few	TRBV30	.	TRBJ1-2	CAWTGQGYGYTF	TGTGCCTGGACAGGGCAGGGGTATGGCTACACCTTC
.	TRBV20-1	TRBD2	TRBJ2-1	CSASILTSGRAPSYNEQFF	TGCAGTGCTAGTATTTTGACTAGCGGGAGGGCCCCTTCCTACAATGAGCAGTTCTTC
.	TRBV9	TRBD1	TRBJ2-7	CASSAKDRQGAVGSYEQYF	TGTGCCAGCAGCGCTAAAGACAGGCAGGGGGCAGTAGGCTCCTACGAGCAGTACTTC
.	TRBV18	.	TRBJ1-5	CASSPNGGYSNQPQHF	TGTGCCAGCTCACCAAACGGAGGCTATAGCAATCAGCCCCAGCATTTT
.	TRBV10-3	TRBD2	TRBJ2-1	CAISGRAMYNEQFF	TGTGCCATCAGCGGGAGGGCCATGTACAATGAGCAGTTCTTC
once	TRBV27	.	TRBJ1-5	CASSFRTGWGNQPQHF	TGTGCCAGCAGTTTTCGCACAGGGTGGGGCAATCAGCCCCAGCATTTT
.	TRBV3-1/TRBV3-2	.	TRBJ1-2	CASSHRTLPGNYGYTF	TGTGCCAGCAGCCACCGGACACTTCCTGGCAACTATGGCTACACCTTC
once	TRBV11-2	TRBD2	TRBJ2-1	CASRGPGLAGGSPYNEQFF	TGTGCCAGCAGGGGACCGGGACTAGCGGGAGGATCCCCCTACAATGAGCAGTTCTTC
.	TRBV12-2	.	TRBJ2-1	CASRLVGTSGGGPYNEQFF	TGTGCAAGTCGCTTAGTAGGGACTAGCGGGGGGGGACCCTACAATGAGCAGTTCTTC
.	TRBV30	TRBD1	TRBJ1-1	CACRSGQANTEAFF	TGTGCCTGTCGATCGGGACAGGCGAACACTGAAGCTTTCTTT
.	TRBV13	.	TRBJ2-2	CASSSRSTTGELFF	TGTGCCAGCAGCTCCCGGAGCACCACCGGGGAGCTGTTTTTT
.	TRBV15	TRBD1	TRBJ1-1	CATSRDLGQVGSEAFF	TGTGCCACCAGCAGAGATTTGGGACAGGTGGGATCTGAAGCTTTCTTT
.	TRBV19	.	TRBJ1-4	CASSNLIPDIPTNEKLFF	TGTGCCAGTAGTAACCTAATTCCGGACATCCCAACTAATGAAAAACTGTTTTTT
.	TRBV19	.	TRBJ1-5	CASSIDLEVNQPQHF	TGTGCCAGTAGTATAGATTTGGAGGTTAATCAGCCCCAGCATTTT
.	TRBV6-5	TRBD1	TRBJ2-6	CASISQGAGANVLTF	TGTGCCAGCATTTCCCAGGGGGCTGGGGCCAACGTCCTGACTTTC
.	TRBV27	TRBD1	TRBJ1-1	CASSPGTGSTEAFF	TGTGCCAGCAGCCCCGGGACAGGGTCCACTGAAGCTTTCTTT
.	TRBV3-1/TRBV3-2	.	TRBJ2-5	CASSQVSEDRSRVETQYF	TGTGCCAGCAGCCAAGTCTCGGAGGACAGAAGTAGGGTCGAGACCCAGTACTTC
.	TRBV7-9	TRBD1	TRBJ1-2	CASSSLGASGGYGYTF	TGTGCCAGCAGCTCCCTGGGGGCGTCAGGGGGCTATGGCTACACCTTC
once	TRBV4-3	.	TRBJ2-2	CASSQGARGNTGELFF	TGCGCCAGCAGCCAAGGAGCCAGGGGAAACACCGGGGAGCTGTTTTTT
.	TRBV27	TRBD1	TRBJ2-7	CASSSNRDSSYEQYF	TGTGCCAGCAGTTCTAACCGGGACAGCTCCTACGAGCAGTACTTC
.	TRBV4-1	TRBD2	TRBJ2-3	CASSQDGSGRTDTQYF	TGCGCCAGCAGCCAGGACGGTAGCGGGAGAACAGATACGCAGTATTTT